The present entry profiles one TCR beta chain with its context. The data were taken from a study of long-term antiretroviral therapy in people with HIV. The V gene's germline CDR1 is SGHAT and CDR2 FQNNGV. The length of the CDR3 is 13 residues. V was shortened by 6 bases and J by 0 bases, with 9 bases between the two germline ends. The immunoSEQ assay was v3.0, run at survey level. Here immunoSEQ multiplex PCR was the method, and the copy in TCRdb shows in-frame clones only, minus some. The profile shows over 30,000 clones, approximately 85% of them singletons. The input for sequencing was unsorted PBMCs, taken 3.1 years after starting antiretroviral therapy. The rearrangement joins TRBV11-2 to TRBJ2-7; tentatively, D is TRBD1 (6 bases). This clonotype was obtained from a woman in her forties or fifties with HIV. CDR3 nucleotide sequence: TGTGCCAGCAGTTACAGGGCCTCCTACGAGCAGTACTTC. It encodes CASSYRASYEQYF.